The entry that follows covers one T cell receptor (beta chain) sequence. A junction boundary mismatches the germline segment, possibly from a read error. Sampled while nominally healthy, donors likely had unrecorded immune exposures. The record originates from a study of cytomegalovirus exposure and HLA in healthy donors. Vbeta (60) and Jbeta (13) primers were used in the PCR. Data came from immunoSEQ multiplex PCR; TCRdb stores just in-frame clones and leaves some out. The sample yields 100,000 to 150,000 clones, around 78% seen once. Source material: PBMCs. This TCR was sampled from a female donor in good health and CMV-seropositive.

The CDR3 DNA follows: TGTTCCAGCAGCTTCGGACAGGAGGAGCAGTTCTTC. It encodes CSSSFGQEEQFF. The chain is built from TRBV7-9 and TRBJ2-1; 7 bases agree with TRBD1. This CDR3 contains 12 residues. Germline V CDR1 and CDR2: SEHNR, FQNEAQ (reference sequence).